The subject of this entry is one T cell receptor beta chain. Germline V gene sequence: CDR1 SGHDT, CDR2 YYEEEE. This CDR3 region has 15 residues. V was clipped by 0 bases and J by 1 base, with 9 bases between them. Generated by immunoSEQ multiplex PCR, the TCRdb table keeps only in-frame clones and is missing some. The repertoire holds tens of thousands of clones, with 85% to 90% as singletons. The sample originates from a study of OX40 agonist ivuxolimab in advanced cancers. Material: CD4+ or CD8+ T cells sorted from blood, obtained in a trial of the OX40 agonist ivuxolimab. The chain employs TRBV5-6 and TRBJ2-3, with D perhaps matching TRBD1 or TRBD2 (5 bases each). The clonotype originates from an adult with an advanced solid tumor such as melanoma, head and neck, liver or kidney cancer. The CDR3 protein is CASSLGGPRTDTQYF. CDR3 nucleotide sequence: TGTGCCAGCAGCTTGGGGGGACCCCGCACAGATACGCAGTATTTT.